The 27 T cell receptor beta chains presented below share a single source sample, sequenced in a study of cytomegalovirus exposure and HLA in healthy donors (dated by TCRdb to 2017 to 2019). The method behind the library was the immunoSEQ multiplex PCR assay. What TCRdb holds here is the immuneACCESS table cut down to in-frame rearrangements. Part of the clones is not present; checked against another copy, under half of the missing clones reflect an unresolved V gene, and the others are unexplained. This sample gives under 85,000 clones in total; roughly 94% of them show up just once. The top ten constitute 3.3% of the sample. The specimen was PBMCs. Receptors were obtained from a woman aged 18-35 years in good health and CMV-seropositive.

V gene TRBV5-4 combines with J gene TRBJ1-5; 9 nucleotides align to TRBD1. The CDR3 contains 16 residues. Germline CDR1 SGHNT, CDR2 YYREEE (reference sequence). Germline trimming cut 4 bases from V and 2 bases from J; bases unmatched to any gene: 7. The CDR3 DNA is TGTGCCAGCAGCCTCACAGGGGGCTCGGGCAATCAGCCCCAGCATTTT. It translates to CASSLTGGSGNQPQHF.

The gene calls are TRBV19 and TRBJ1-2; no reliable D call. The length of the CDR3 is 15 residues. The V end was cut by 3 bases, the J end by 7 bases, with 18 bases between. CDR1 and CDR2 (germline): LNHDA, SQIVND (reference sequence). The CDR3 region is CASSITSTWRIGYTF. The CDR3 nucleotides read TGTGCCAGTAGTATTACCTCAACTTGGAGGATTGGCTACACCTTC.

CDR3 in amino acids: CAWSAGQETQYF. The CDR3, as DNA: TGTGCCTGGAGTGCGGGGCAAGAGACCCAGTACTTC. J is TRBJ2-5 and V is TRBV30, with TRBD2 as a possible D gene (5 bases). Germline CDR1 is GTSNPN and CDR2 is SVGIG (reference sequence). The CDR3 is 12 amino acids. V was cut by 1 base and J by 2 bases, with 5 bases left in between.

The chain is built from TRBV2 and TRBJ2-5, with TRBD1 identical over 7 bases. V trimming: 7 bases; J trimming: 0 bases; junction bases outside the gene matches: 8. CDR1 SNHLY and CDR2 FYNNEI come from the germline V gene. The CDR3 covers 15 residues. CDR3 in amino acids: CASTDIGQDQETQYF. Written as DNA, the CDR3 is TGTGCCAGCACCGATATTGGACAGGACCAAGAGACCCAGTACTTC.

The V and J genes are TRBV2 and TRBJ1-5; the D is unclear. In germline, CDR1 is SNHLY, CDR2 FYNNEI. CDR3 length: 15 amino acids. V dropped 4 bases and J dropped 1 base, with 11 bases sitting between them. This chain's CDR3 is CASSVGRRSNQPQHF. The CDR3 region has the DNA TGTGCCAGCAGTGTAGGTCGGAGGAGCAATCAGCCCCAGCATTTT.

This chain joins TRBV4-2 and TRBJ1-2, with a tentative D call TRBD1 (6 bases). This CDR3 region has 14 residues. Trimming removed 0 bases at V and 4 bases at J, with 9 bases between. CDR1 and CDR2 (germline): LGHNA, YNFKEQ. The CDR3 sequence: CASSQDRGIYGYTF. DNA of the CDR3: TGTGCCAGCAGCCAAGACAGGGGAATCTATGGCTACACCTTC.

In this sample, this clone turned up once. This chain connects TRBV9 to TRBJ1-4, with 8 bases fitting TRBD1. With V trimmed by 3 bases and J by 5 bases, 6 bases remained unmatched. CDR1 is SGDLS, CDR2 YYNGEE, per germline. This CDR3 comprises 15 residues. The CDR3 coding sequence is TGTGCCAGCAGCGCGGGACAGGACTTAAATGAAAAACTGTTTTTT. It translates to CASSAGQDLNEKLFF.

V and J are TRBV2 and TRBJ2-1; 10 bases line up with TRBD2. There are 17 residues in the CDR3. In germline, CDR1 is SNHLY, CDR2 FYNNEI. Unmatched junction bases numbered 5, after V lost 0 bases and J lost 3 bases. The CDR3 spells CASSEALAGWGYNEQFF. Here the CDR3 DNA reads TGTGCCAGCAGTGAAGCACTAGCGGGATGGGGCTACAATGAGCAGTTCTTC.

This clone was counted a few times. This sequence joins TRBV7-3 and TRBJ1-1; possibly TRBD1 for D (5 bases). V shed 2 bases and J shed 3 bases, with 13 bases lying between them. Germline V CDR1 and CDR2: SGHTA, FQGTGA. This CDR3 region has 15 residues. The chain's CDR3 is CASSLFGGVDTEAFF. The CDR3 coding sequence is TGTGCCAGCAGCTTATTTGGAGGGGTGGACACTGAAGCTTTCTTT. Using reference TRBV7-3 and TRBJ1-1 for the parts outside the CDR3, the full variable domain is GAGVSQTPSNKVTEKGKYVELRCDPISGHTALYWYRQSLGQGPEFLIYFQGTGAADDSGLPNDRFFAVRPEGSVSTLKIQRTERGDSAVYLCASSLFGGVDTEAFFGQGTRLTVV.

The genes are TRBV5-1 and TRBJ2-5; the match to TRBD2 covers 9 bases. The trim removed 2 bases at V and 4 bases at J, leaving 6 bases unmatched. In germline, CDR1 is SGHRS, CDR2 YFSETQ. The CDR3 extends over 15 amino acids. The chain's CDR3 is CASSFAGGPGETQYF. DNA of the CDR3: TGCGCCAGCAGCTTTGCGGGAGGGCCTGGAGAGACCCAGTACTTC.

CDR3 region: CASSYPGQGGQPQHF. Here the CDR3 DNA reads TGTGCCAGCTCCTATCCCGGCCAGGGTGGACAGCCCCAGCATTTT. V is TRBV28 and J is TRBJ1-5; possible D gene TRBD1, 5 bases. Germline CDR1 MDHEN, CDR2 SYDVKM. There are 15 residues in the CDR3. V was pared by 8 bases and J by 7 bases, with 21 bases between.

The chain is built from TRBV14 and TRBJ2-2, with 14 bases aligning to TRBD2. Trimming cost V 4 bases and J 7 bases; bases outside gene matches: 11. The length of the CDR3 is 18 residues. Looked up from germline, CDR1 is SGHDN and CDR2 is FVKESK. The CDR3 DNA reads as TGTGCCAGCAGCCCCCGGACTAGCGGGAGGCCTCAGGGCGGGGAGCTGTTTTTT. The encoded protein is CASSPRTSGRPQGGELFF.

V usage is TRBV1 and J usage is TRBJ1-2; the table's D call of TRBD1 was not tested on the DNA. TRBV1 is tagged as a pseudogene. This CDR3 has 12 amino acids. CDR3 sequence (DNA): TGCACCACGACGGGACAGGCCTATGGCTACACCTTC. This sequence encodes CTTTGQAYGYTF.

This clone was counted only a few times. CDR3 protein: CASSRGSETQYF. The CDR3 nucleotides are TGTGCCAGCAGCCGCGGGTCAGAGACCCAGTACTTC. The chain is built from TRBV7-9 and TRBJ2-5; a possible D gene is TRBD2 (5 bases). This CDR3 region has 12 residues. Germline CDR1 is SEHNR and CDR2 is FQNEAQ (reference sequence). V lost 5 bases and J lost 4, with 8 bases in between.

The gene calls are TRBV9 and TRBJ2-3, with 8 bases lining up with TRBD2. This CDR3 spans 15 amino acids. From germline, CDR1 is SGDLS and CDR2 YYNGEE. Trimming took 0 bases from V and 0 from J; bases not matched to a gene: 0. CDR3 nucleotide sequence: TGTGCCAGCAGCGTAGGCGGGGGGAGCACAGATACGCAGTATTTT. Its translation is CASSVGGGSTDTQYF. Full variable domain (outside the CDR3, taken from reference TRBV9 and TRBJ2-3): DSGVTQTPKHLITATGQRVTLRCSPRSGDLSVYWYQQSLDQGLQFLIQYYNGEERAKGNILERFSAQQFPDLHSELNLSSLELGDSALYFCASSVGGGSTDTQYFGPGTRLTVL.

V and J are TRBV2 and TRBJ1-4; no reliable D call. Trimming shortened V by 8 bases and J by 1 base, and 11 bases separated the two germline ends. The V gene's germline CDR1 is SNHLY and CDR2 FYNNEI. The CDR3 length is 14 residues. DNA of the CDR3: TGTGCCAGCGTCCTCGGTCTAACTAATGAAAAACTGTTTTTT. It codes for CASVLGLTNEKLFF.

This chain joins TRBV6-1 and TRBJ1-5; D ambiguous. Trimming removed 0 bases from V and 6 bases from J, with 3 bases in between. Per the germline V gene, CDR1 is MNHNS and CDR2 is SASEGT. The CDR3 spans 12 residues. Here the CDR3 DNA reads TGTGCCAGCAGTGAAGCCGGTCAGCCCCAGCATTTT. Translating it yields CASSEAGQPQHF.

The table lists this clone with a count of one. The CDR3 reads CASSLGPRTGREQYF. CDR3 bases: TGTGCCAGCAGCCTGGGGCCGAGGACAGGGCGCGAGCAGTACTTC. The genes are TRBV7-3 and TRBJ2-7; 8 bases are a match to TRBD1. The CDR3 is 15 amino acids. V was clipped by 5 bases and J by 6 bases; unmatched bases: 12. The germline CDR1 and CDR2 sequences are SGHTA and FQGTGA.

The rearrangement uses TRBV7-8 and TRBJ1-3; no clear D gene. Germline CDR1 is SGHVS and CDR2 is FQNEAQ. Trimming took 5 bases from V and 0 from J, leaving 11 bases between them. This CDR3 region has 15 residues. The CDR3 protein is CASSRAGSSGNTIYF. The DNA of the CDR3 is TGTGCCAGCAGCCGAGCGGGCAGCTCTGGAAACACCATATATTTT. The entire variable domain, with the rest obtained from reference TRBV7-8 and TRBJ1-3, is as follows: GAGVSQSPRYKVAKRGQDVALRCDPISGHVSLFWYQQALGQGPEFLTYFQNEAQLDKSGLPSDRFFAERPEGSVSTLKIQRTQQEDSAVYLCASSRAGSSGNTIYFGEGSWLTVV.

The chain is built from TRBV6-4 and TRBJ2-1, with 7 bases lining up with TRBD2. Germline loops: CDR1 MRHNA, CDR2 SNTAGT. The CDR3 consists of 15 residues. V gave up 0 bases and J gave up 6 bases; unmatched junction bases: 5. The CDR3 DNA reads as TGTGCCAGCAGTGACTCGGGGGAGGGCCTCAATGAGCAGTTCTTC. Residues: CASSDSGEGLNEQFF.

This clone was counted once. The chain uses TRBV30 and TRBJ2-1; the match to TRBD2 covers 11 bases. Looked up from germline, CDR1 is GTSNPN and CDR2 is SVGIG (reference sequence). The CDR3 loop spans 13 amino acids. The J segment lost 12 bases and the V segment lost 1 base, leaving 5 bases of the junction unmatched. The CDR3 loop reads CAWSEVTSGGQFF. The CDR3 DNA sequence: TGTGCCTGGAGTGAAGTCACTAGCGGGGGGCAGTTCTTC. Combining the CDR3 with reference TRBV30 and TRBJ2-1 gives the whole variable domain SQTIHQWPATLVQPVGSPLSLECTVEGTSNPNLYWYRQAAGRGLQLLFYSVGIGQISSEVPQNLSASRPQDRQFILSSKKLLLSDSGFYLCAWSEVTSGGQFFGPGTRLTVL.

The rearrangement joins TRBV7-8 to TRBJ2-1, with D perhaps TRBD2 (5 bases). V lost 1 base to trimming and J lost 3 bases, with 13 bases between them. From germline, CDR1 is SGHVS and CDR2 FQNEAQ. The CDR3 has 16 amino acids. CDR3 sequence reads: CASSLGARTLYNEQFF. Written as DNA, the CDR3 is TGTGCCAGCAGCTTAGGGGCCCGGACTCTCTACAATGAGCAGTTCTTC.

J is TRBJ2-7 and V is TRBV4-2; a weak D match, TRBD2 (5 bases). There are 15 residues in the CDR3. Deletions cut 4 bases from V and 2 bases from J, with 15 bases between. The germline gives CDR1 LGHNA, CDR2 YNFKEQ. Written as DNA, the CDR3 is TGTGCCAGCAGCCCCCCCGGGAAAGCTACCTACGAGCAGTACTTC. As protein: CASSPPGKATYEQYF.

The chain recombines TRBV28 with TRBJ2-7; 7 bases map to TRBD1. The CDR3 totals 14 residues. With V trimmed by 6 bases and J by 6 bases, 11 bases remained unmatched. Looked up from germline, CDR1 is MDHEN and CDR2 is SYDVKM. Written as DNA, the CDR3 is TGTGCCAGCAGCCCCGGGACAGTGCTGAGCGAGCAGTACTTC. This translates into CASSPGTVLSEQYF.

This chain joins TRBV30 and TRBJ1-4; D not certain. The CDR3 spans 13 residues. Germline V gene data show CDR1 as GTSNPN and CDR2 as SVGIG (reference sequence). V lost 6 bases to trimming and J lost 2 bases, with 10 bases between them. Written as DNA, the CDR3 is TGTGCCTGCAGACGGGAGACTAATGAAAAACTGTTTTTT. Protein product: CACRRETNEKLFF. The full variable domain, with the rest looked up from reference TRBV30 and TRBJ1-4, is SQTIHQWPATLVQPVGSPLSLECTVEGTSNPNLYWYRQAAGRGLQLLFYSVGIGQISSEVPQNLSASRPQDRQFILSSKKLLLSDSGFYLCACRRETNEKLFFGSGTQLSVL.

The chain combines TRBV11-2 with TRBJ2-1; 9 bases are shared with TRBD2. CDR1 is SGHAT, CDR2 FQNNGV, per germline. This CDR3 spans 14 amino acids. Trimming took 4 bases from V and 4 from J; bases not matched to a gene: 2. In nucleotides, the CDR3 is TGTGCCAGCAGCTCAGCGGGAGGTTACAATGAGCAGTTCTTC. Encoded protein: CASSSAGGYNEQFF. The full variable domain, rest sourced from reference TRBV11-2 and TRBJ2-1, is EAGVAQSPRYKIIEKRQSVAFWCNPISGHATLYWYQQILGQGPKLLIQFQNNGVVDDSQLPKDRFSAERLKGVDSTLKIQPAKLEDSAVYLCASSSAGGYNEQFFGPGTRLTVL.

This chain connects TRBV7-6 to TRBJ1-2, with 9 bases lining up with TRBD1. The length of the CDR3 is 15 residues. The germline gives CDR1 SGHVS, CDR2 FNYEAQ. Trimming took 1 base from V and 13 from J; bases not matched to a gene: 13. The DNA of the CDR3 is TGTGCCAGCAGCTTAGTCTATTTACGGACAGGGGCAGTCACCTTC. Translating gives CASSLVYLRTGAVTF.